Given below is one T cell receptor beta chain in context. The data were taken from a study of blood T cell repertoires in COVID-19. Overall study: The United States, Italy and Spain provided the acute and convalescent COVID-19 samples. The analysed material was cDNA or gDNA that came from T cells, B-cell-depleted T cells, or PBMCs.

The CDR3 totals 18 residues. After removal of 5 bases from V and 2 bases from J, the junction contained 12 bases not matched to a gene. Germline V gives CDR1 MNHNY, CDR2 SVGAGI (reference sequence). Authors' methods: Amplifying reference gene primers gave estimates of nucleated cell counts. Libraries were prepared by immunoSEQ multiplex PCR; TCRdb keeps only in-frame clonotypes and omits some of them. V and J calls and clone size are those listed in that table; D and trimming were worked out from the DNA. The data hold 70,000 or so clones, with over 80% observed a single time. The rearrangement joins TRBV6-6 to TRBJ2-7; 13 positions match TRBD2. The TCR comes from a man aged 50-60 years with COVID-19, enrolled during active disease. The specimen was peripheral blood. CDR3 protein: CASSPGLAGEGVPYEQYF. CDR3 bases: TGTGCCAGCAGTCCAGGACTAGCGGGAGAAGGGGTGCCCTACGAGCAGTACTTC.